Below, 32 T cell receptor beta chains from the same sample are listed, as sequenced in a study of cytotoxic CD8 clonotypes in ibrutinib-treated CLL. The repertoire was sequenced with immunoSEQ multiplex PCR; TCRdb's copy has only in-frame clones and lacks some. The table has tens of thousands of clones, over 75% seen once. The sequenced sample was PBMCs, obtained after 12 months of ibrutinib treatment. The receptors originated from a human donor with chronic lymphocytic leukemia.

This clone has just one count. DNA of the CDR3: TGCGCCAGCAGCTTGGGGGCCGGGATTACAGATACGCAGTATTTT. This encodes CASSLGAGITDTQYF. V usage is TRBV5-1 and J usage is TRBJ2-3; maybe TRBD2 (5 bases). Germline-derived CDR1 and CDR2 are SGHRS and YFSETQ. This CDR3 is 15 amino acids long. V dropped 0 bases and J dropped 3 bases, with 11 bases sitting between them.

This chain connects TRBV19 to TRBJ1-1, with TRBD1 matching over 7 bases. Germline values: CDR1 LNHDA, CDR2 SQIVND (reference sequence). The CDR3 contains 15 residues. The ends lost 5 bases at V and 5 bases at J; junction bases unmatched: 11. The CDR3 is CASSSTRQGGTEAFF. CDR3 nucleotide sequence: TGTGCCAGTAGTTCTACAAGACAGGGAGGGACTGAAGCTTTCTTT.

A word on this clone: Other nucleotide sequences in the sample specify the same CDR3. The genes are TRBV10-3 and TRBJ2-7, with 9 bases that match TRBD1. This CDR3 is built from 17 residues. Trimming removed 6 bases from V and 2 bases from J; junction bases left unmatched: 14. CDR1 ENHRY and CDR2 SYGVKD come from the germline V gene. The CDR3 is CAIRGSTGGKGPYEQYF. In nucleotides, the CDR3 is TGTGCCATCAGAGGATCGACAGGGGGTAAGGGTCCCTACGAGCAGTACTTC.

This clone was recorded only once. V and J are TRBV7-8 and TRBJ2-1; 7 bases line up with TRBD1. There are 15 residues in the CDR3. V lost 4 bases, J lost 2 bases, and 5 bases stayed unmatched. From germline, CDR1 is SGHVS and CDR2 FQNEAQ. CDR3 in DNA: TGTGCCAGCAGCTCTGACAGGGTCCCCTACAATGAGCAGTTCTTC. Its translation: CASSSDRVPYNEQFF.

This clone ranks as large. The V and J genes are TRBV28 and TRBJ1-2; tentatively, D is TRBD1 (5 bases). The CDR3 length is 14 residues. CDR1 is MDHEN, CDR2 SYDVKM, per germline. The V end was cut by 10 bases, the J end by 4 bases, with 19 bases between. CDR3: CAIKPAGMSYGYTF. CDR3 nucleotides: TGTGCCATCAAACCGGCAGGGATGAGCTATGGCTACACCTTC.

The chain uses TRBV6-5 and TRBJ2-7; unclear D gene. V was shortened by 4 bases and J by 0 bases, with 13 bases between the two germline ends. CDR3 size: 15 residues. Germline V gene sequence: CDR1 MNHEY, CDR2 SVGAGI. DNA of the CDR3: TGTGCCAGCAGTTTCTCATCTGGTCCCTCCTACGAGCAGTACTTC. Protein product: CASSFSSGPSYEQYF.

This chain uses TRBV7-2 with TRBJ2-5; D gene ambiguous. V shed 5 bases and J shed 5 bases, with 15 bases lying between them. Germline V CDR1 and CDR2: SGHTA, FQGNSA. This CDR3 has 14 amino acids. The CDR3 DNA reads TGTGCCAGCAGCCAACAGCCGTTAGGGGAGACCCAGTACTTC. Its translation is CASSQQPLGETQYF.

This clone was seen a single time. The chain links TRBV28 to TRBJ1-3, with 7 bases matching TRBD1. The germline gives CDR1 MDHEN, CDR2 SYDVKM. The V gene end was trimmed by 3 bases and the J gene end by 3 bases; junction bases not matched to a gene: 8. The CDR3 runs 16 residues. The DNA of the CDR3 is TGTGCCAGCAGTTTTTTGAAGGGGGCAAGTGGAAACACCATATATTTT. Its protein product is CASSFLKGASGNTIYF.

This chain joins TRBV6-5 and TRBJ1-5; D may be TRBD1 (5 bases). CDR1 MNHEY and CDR2 SVGAGI come from the germline V gene. The CDR3 extends over 14 amino acids. Trimming shortened V by 6 bases and J by 3 bases, and 12 bases separated the two germline ends. The CDR3 reads CASSPEGPNQPQHF. CDR3 coding DNA: TGTGCCAGCAGCCCGGAGGGGCCCAATCAGCCCCAGCATTTT.

This CDR3 is CASSVGGQGYGYTF. The CDR3 DNA reads TGTGCCAGCAGCGTAGGGGGGCAGGGGTATGGCTACACCTTC. The chain employs TRBV9 and TRBJ1-2; TRBD1 is a possible D gene (6 bases). This CDR3 has 14 residues. Trimming took off 0 bases at V and 5 bases at J, with 11 bases between the two ends. Germline V CDR1 and CDR2: SGDLS, YYNGEE.

The J gene is TRBJ1-5, the V gene TRBV28; D not certain. This CDR3 has 16 amino acids. V was cut by 6 bases and J by 7 bases, with 22 bases left in between. Germline V gene sequence: CDR1 MDHEN, CDR2 SYDVKM. CDR3 region: CASRHGRPGSGQPQHF. The CDR3 DNA reads as TGTGCCAGCAGACACGGACGTCCGGGGTCTGGACAGCCCCAGCATTTT. The full variable domain, its missing parts supplied by reference TRBV28 and TRBJ1-5, is DVKVTQSSRYLVKRTGEKVFLECVQDMDHENMFWYRQDPGLGLRLIYFSYDVKMKEKGDIPEGYSVSREKKERFSLILESASTNQTSMYLCASRHGRPGSGQPQHFGDGTRLSIL.

The chain employs TRBV7-8 and TRBJ2-3; TRBD2 matches 7 bases. The V segment lost 5 bases and the J segment 2 bases; nucleotides outside the gene matches: 4. Per germline, CDR1 SGHVS and CDR2 FQNEAQ. The CDR3 runs 14 residues. The CDR3 region is CASSRAGDTDTQYF. In DNA form, the CDR3 reads TGTGCCAGCAGCAGGGCGGGAGACACAGATACGCAGTATTTT.

V is TRBV29-1 and J is TRBJ2-1; 12 nucleotides line up with TRBD2. The V segment lost 6 bases and the J segment 6 bases; nucleotides outside the gene matches: 18. Germline V gene data show CDR1 as SQVTM and CDR2 as ANQGSEA. CDR3 size: 18 residues. The CDR3 DNA sequence: TGCAGCGTCCTCCGGGCCCCCCCTAGCGGGAGGGCCGGCAATGAGCAGTTCTTC. It translates to CSVLRAPPSGRAGNEQFF.

The chain links TRBV29-1 to TRBJ2-7; the D gene is possibly TRBD2 (5 bases). The germline gives CDR1 SQVTM, CDR2 ANQGSEA. The CDR3 sequence is 14 residues long. Trimming removed 4 bases at V and 2 bases at J, with 15 bases between. The DNA for the CDR3 is TGCAGCGTTGTTGGTCGGGATCGACCCTACGAGCAGTACTTC. Its protein is CSVVGRDRPYEQYF.

The chain uses TRBV2 and TRBJ2-4; no definite D call. Deletions cut 4 bases from V and 2 bases from J, with 12 bases between. CDR3 size: 15 residues. Germline CDR1 SNHLY, CDR2 FYNNEI. In DNA form, the CDR3 reads TGTGCCAGCAGTGTCTTGCTGGGTTCCAAAAACATTCAGTACTTC. Translated: CASSVLLGSKNIQYF.

The chain joins TRBV6-5 to TRBJ2-7; 7 bases match TRBD2. CDR3 length: 15 amino acids. V shed 5 bases and J 4 bases; nucleotides not matched to a gene: 11. From germline, CDR1 is MNHEY and CDR2 SVGAGI. This CDR3 is CASSPSPGTTYEQYF. The CDR3 DNA reads TGTGCCAGCAGTCCTAGTCCCGGGACTACGTACGAGCAGTACTTC.

This clone was observed once. CDR3 loop: CASSSPGNEQFF. CDR3 nucleotides: TGTGCCAGCAGCTCCCCGGGCAATGAGCAGTTCTTC. The V and J genes are TRBV7-3 and TRBJ2-1; no clear D. Germline CDR1 and CDR2: SGHTA and FQGTGA. The CDR3 spans 12 residues. V gave up 4 bases and J gave up 6 bases, with 7 bases separating them.

V usage is TRBV5-8 and J usage is TRBJ2-1; the D is unclear. This CDR3 is built from 14 residues. The germline V gene has CDR1 SGHTS and CDR2 YDEGEE. V lost 2 bases and J 0 bases, leaving 6 bases between the germline ends. The CDR3 DNA reads TGTGCCAGCAGCTTTCCGATCTCCTACAATGAGCAGTTCTTC. Translation gives CASSFPISYNEQFF.

This chain links TRBV18 with TRBJ2-7, with 12 bases lining up with TRBD1. CDR1 and CDR2 from the germline V gene are KGHSH and LQKENI. The CDR3 loop spans 16 amino acids. V was clipped by 6 bases and J by 6 bases; unmatched bases: 12. CDR3 nucleotides: TGTGCCAGCTCCCAAAGTAGGGGACAGGGGGCCAGCGAGCAGTACTTC. It translates to CASSQSRGQGASEQYF. The whole variable domain, remainder taken from reference TRBV18 and TRBJ2-7, is NAGVMQNPRHLVRRRGQEARLRCSPMKGHSHVYWYRQLPEEGLKFMVYLQKENIIDESGMPKERFSAEFPKEGPSILRIQQVVRGDSAAYFCASSQSRGQGASEQYFGPGTRLTVT.

Written as DNA, the CDR3 is TGTGCCAGCAGTAGAAGCGGGTCCTCCTACGAGCAGTACTTC. This translates into CASSRSGSSYEQYF. The chain links TRBV28 to TRBJ2-7; D is perhaps TRBD2 (6 bases). The length of the CDR3 is 14 residues. The ends were cut back, 5 bases at V and 0 bases at J, with 11 bases in the middle. CDR1 is MDHEN and CDR2 is SYDVKM in the germline V gene.

V and J are TRBV6-5 and TRBJ2-5; D might be TRBD2 (5 bases). CDR1 is MNHEY and CDR2 is SVGAGI in the germline V gene. This CDR3 contains 13 residues. V lost 3 bases and J 3 bases, leaving 8 bases between the germline ends. CDR3 in amino acids: CASSYLREETQYF. DNA for the CDR3: TGTGCCAGCAGTTATTTGCGGGAAGAGACCCAGTACTTC.

A few counts support this clone. The chain joins TRBV14 to TRBJ1-3; TRBD1 aligns across 7 bases. The trim removed 4 bases at V and 0 bases at J, leaving 6 bases unmatched. Germline assignment: CDR1 SGHDN and CDR2 FVKESK. There are 16 residues in the CDR3. The CDR3: CASSRPGQFSGNTIYF. The CDR3 DNA sequence: TGTGCCAGCAGCCGCCCGGGACAGTTCTCTGGAAACACCATATATTTT. The full variable domain, completed using reference TRBV14 and TRBJ1-3, is EAGVTQFPSHSVIEKGQTVTLRCDPISGHDNLYWYRRVMGKEIKFLLHFVKESKQDESGMPNNRFLAERTGGTYSTLKVQPAELEDSGVYFCASSRPGQFSGNTIYFGEGSWLTVV.

The chain couples TRBV5-1 to TRBJ2-1; TRBD1 might be the D (5 bases). Germline CDR1 reads SGHRS; CDR2 reads YFSETQ. Trimming pared 4 bases from V and 8 bases from J, leaving 7 bases between. The CDR3 has 11 residues. Written as DNA, the CDR3 is TGCGCCAGCAGCGACAGCTATGAGCAGTTCTTC. Amino acids: CASSDSYEQFF. The variable domain in full, with the rest retrieved from reference TRBV5-1 and TRBJ2-1, is KAGVTQTPRYLIKTRGQQVTLSCSPISGHRSVSWYQQTPGQGLQFLFEYFSETQRNKGNFPGRFSGRQFSNSRSEMNVSTLELGDSALYLCASSDSYEQFFGPGTRLTVL.

The chain uses TRBV19 and TRBJ2-7; 9 bases agree with TRBD2. Trimming at V came to 4 bases and at J to 2 bases, leaving 15 bases not matched to a gene. Germline loops: CDR1 LNHDA, CDR2 SQIVND (reference sequence). This CDR3 is 18 amino acids long. The CDR3, as DNA: TGTGCCAGTAGTAAGCGCCCCACCGGGACTAGCATCCCCTACGAGCAGTACTTC. Translating gives CASSKRPTGTSIPYEQYF.

The chain uses TRBV6-1 and TRBJ1-2, with D possibly matching TRBD1 (5 bases). Germline CDR1 MNHNS, CDR2 SASEGT. V lost 9 bases and J 2 bases, leaving 19 bases between the germline ends. This CDR3 is 15 amino acids long. The CDR3 DNA reads TGTGCCAGAGAGGGAGGGGTAGGGGTCAACTATGGCTACACCTTC. It specifies CAREGGVGVNYGYTF.

The chain uses TRBV5-6 and TRBJ2-1; D gene unclear. Germline CDR1 and CDR2: SGHDT and YYEEEE. The V gene lost 2 bases and the J gene lost 2 bases, with 11 bases spanning the gap. The CDR3 loop spans 15 amino acids. The CDR3 region has the DNA TGTGCCAGCAGCTTCTTCACAGTTACCTACAATGAGCAGTTCTTC. It codes for CASSFFTVTYNEQFF.

The rearrangement links TRBV6-6 to TRBJ2-2, with D unclear. The CDR3 is 14 residues long. V dropped 6 bases and J dropped 0 bases, with 8 bases sitting between them. Germline CDR1 is MNHNY and CDR2 is SVGAGI (reference sequence). The CDR3 coding sequence is TGTGCCAGCAGACACAAAGCGAACACCGGGGAGCTGTTTTTT. Its protein is CASRHKANTGELFF.

The genes are TRBV10-3 and TRBJ2-2; D gene ambiguous. The ends were cut back, 10 bases at V and 3 bases at J, with 15 bases in the middle. Germline lookup yields CDR1 ENHRY and CDR2 SYGVKD. This CDR3 spans 14 amino acids. CDR3 loop: CATYNGRDTGELFF. DNA of the CDR3: TGTGCCACCTATAACGGCCGGGACACCGGGGAGCTGTTTTTT.

This chain uses TRBV19 with TRBJ1-2; the match to TRBD1 covers 7 bases. Trimming cost V 4 bases and J 4 bases; bases outside gene matches: 6. Per germline, CDR1 LNHDA and CDR2 SQIVND (reference sequence). CDR3 length: 14 amino acids. CDR3 sequence: CASSTRQGGYGYTF. The CDR3 region has the DNA TGTGCCAGTAGTACTAGACAGGGAGGCTATGGCTACACCTTC.

Only one count was recorded for this clone. The V and J genes are TRBV7-2 and TRBJ2-4; D may be TRBD1 (5 bases). Germline V CDR1 and CDR2: SGHTA, FQGNSA. Trimming stripped 2 bases from V and 7 bases from J, with 15 bases between. The CDR3 spans 15 residues. The CDR3 spells CASSLSQGLGNIQYF. The CDR3 region has the DNA TGTGCCAGCAGCTTATCCCAGGGCCTCGGGAACATTCAGTACTTC.

This clone was seen a single time. V is TRBV5-4 and J is TRBJ2-5; no definite D call. V was clipped by 0 bases and J by 4 bases, with 13 bases between them. The CDR3 runs to 15 residues. Looked up from germline, CDR1 is SGHNT and CDR2 is YYREEE (reference sequence). This CDR3 is CASSLVGALGETQYF. Here the CDR3 DNA reads TGTGCCAGCAGCTTGGTAGGCGCGCTAGGAGAGACCCAGTACTTC.

CDR3 sequence (DNA): TGTGCCAGCAGTGATTGGTCAGCGGCGGAAGAGACCCAGTACTTC. Translation: CASSDWSAAEETQYF. V and J are TRBV25-1 and TRBJ2-5, with a possible D match to TRBD2 (5 bases). Germline-derived CDR1 and CDR2 are MGHDK and SYGVNS. The ends were cut back, 3 bases at V and 3 bases at J, with 14 bases in the middle. This CDR3 is 15 amino acids long.